Detailed here is one TCR beta chain. The sample originates from a study of T-cell memory formation after mild COVID-19. This CDR3 has 14 amino acids. MiXCR was run by TCRdb on the 5' RACE reads, yielding one entry per CDR3 protein. This table has around 420,000 distinct CDR3 sequences, 20% to 30% appearing once. This sequence joins TRBV21-1 and TRBJ2-7; no check of the table's D call, TRBD1, against the DNA was made. TRBV21-1 is a documented pseudogene. The source of this sequence is an adult woman who had mild COVID-19 (a few samples of this study predate the infection). Cell type and time point are not known. Sequencing was performed on PBMCs or a T cell subset sorted from them (not recorded which). The CDR3 DNA reads TGTGCCAGCAGCAAAGAATCAGGGACCTACGAGCAGTACTTC. Its protein product is CASSKESGTYEQYF.